The source of this TCR beta chain is a study of blood T cell repertoires in COVID-19 (dated by TCRdb to the early 2020s). Concerning the study at large: Samples from collaborators originated in the United States, Italy and Spain and spanned both the acute and convalescent phases of COVID-19. The material from the prospective study consisted of cDNA or gDNA derived from T cells, B-cell-depleted T cells, or PBMCs. Subjects who had been exposed to COVID-19, were actively infected with it, or had recovered from it provided the deeply sampled blood TCRbeta repertoires that made up the dataset. The repertoires were made available in a free public database intended to serve as a resource for research on the immune response to SARS-CoV-2. Samples were obtained from the ongoing ImmuneRACE study (first 160 participants) and from approximately 1,200 subjects provided by 6 global collaborators. A de-identified subject ID, COVID-19 status, age in years and sex were almost always included in the sample metadata. Where available, HLA class I and class II types were taken from metadata supplied by the sample provider and were not determined by assay-based typing. Overall study results and their limits: The amount of clinical and demographic metadata varied by source and participant and was provided uncurated.

Notes on this clone: Its target antigen remains unknown. Base qualities are not recorded, but no much larger clone differs from it by a single base.

V has 6 bases trimmed and J has 7 bases trimmed; junction bases matching no gene number 7. CDR1 and CDR2 are drawn from the germline V gene: MDHEN, SYDVKM. Reading from cysteine to phenylalanine, the CDR3 counts 14 amino acids. Here the CDR3 DNA is all that survives: 42 bases in frame from base 1. The immunoSEQ Assay, a bias-controlled multiplex PCR, was used to amplify TCRbeta CDR3 regions from genomic DNA. As for the original processing: Within the assay, amplification of reference gene primers was used to estimate how many nucleated cells each sample contained. Sequence reads were collapsed and filtered to measure the absolute abundance of every unique TCRbeta CDR3 rearrangement. For each sample, productive Simpson clonality was calculated as the square root of Simpson's diversity index over productive rearrangements. TCRdb provides this immuneACCESS table in a form limited to in-frame rearrangements. Some clones are lacking; in checked studies, under half of them reflect an unresolved V gene, and why the rest are absent is not known. The V and J calls and clone size were taken over from that table, and D and trimming were inferred from the DNA. Counted in this sample were approximately 300,000 clones; about 92% of them appeared once. The ten largest clones take up around 20% of the sample.

In the prospective study, participants were roughly 18 to 95 years old, resided in about two dozen geographic areas of the United States, and were enrolled through a virtual design. In the prospective study, participants were assigned to cohorts based on the clinical history participants reported in a screening survey and a study questionnaire. Recovered participants in ImmuneRACE Cohort 3 were defined as having two consecutive negative NP/OP PCR tests, clearance from a healthcare professional, or resolution of symptoms. Each participant in the prospective study had whole blood, serum and a nasopharyngeal or oropharyngeal swab collected by mobile phlebotomists. Over a roughly 2-month period, participants in the prospective study had the option of providing additional blood draws and questionnaires. Before DNA extraction, prospective study blood samples were shipped either frozen or at room temperature.

Input material: PBMCs or T cells enriched from blood (not recorded which). The TCR sequence derives from a woman aged 30 to 39 who had recovered from COVID-19. This sequence uses TRBV28 and TRBJ2-7; 12 central bases correspond to TRBD1. The CDR3 in this case is CASRPGTGGGEQYF. The DNA sequence is TGTGCCAGCAGACCCGGGACAGGGGGCGGGGAGCAGTACTTC. When the CDR3 is completed using the reference TRBV28 and TRBJ2-7 genes on either side, the full variable domain is DVKVTQSSRYLVKRTGEKVFLECVQDMDHENMFWYRQDPGLGLRLIYFSYDVKMKEKGDIPEGYSVSREKKERFSLILESASTNQTSMYLCASRPGTGGGEQYFGPGTRLTVT.